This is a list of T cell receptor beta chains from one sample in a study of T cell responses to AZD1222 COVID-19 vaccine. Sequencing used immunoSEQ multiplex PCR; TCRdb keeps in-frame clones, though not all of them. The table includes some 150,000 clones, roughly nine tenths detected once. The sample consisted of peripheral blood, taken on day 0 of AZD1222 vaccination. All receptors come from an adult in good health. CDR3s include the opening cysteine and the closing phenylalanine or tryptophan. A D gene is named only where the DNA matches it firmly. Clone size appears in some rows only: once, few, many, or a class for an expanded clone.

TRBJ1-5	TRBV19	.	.	TGTGCCAGTAGTATTTGGGATCAGCCCCAGCATTTT	CASSIWDQPQHF
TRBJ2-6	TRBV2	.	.	TGTGCCAGCAGTTCTGAAGGCGCCGGGGCCAACGTCCTGACTTTC	CASSSEGAGANVLTF
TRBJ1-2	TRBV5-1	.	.	TGCGCCAGCAGCACGACTTCGGCGGATGTCTATGGCTACACCTTC	CASSTTSADVYGYTF
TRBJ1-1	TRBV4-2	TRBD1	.	TGTGCCAGCAGCCAAGACAGGGGGTCCGCGAACACTGAAGCTTTCTTT	CASSQDRGSANTEAFF
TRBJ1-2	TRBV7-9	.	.	TGTGCCAGCACCACAACCTCGGGCTATGGCTACACCTTC	CASTTTSGYGYTF
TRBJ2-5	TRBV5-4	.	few	TGTGCCAGCAGCTTGAGGCGCCTGCGGAGGGAGACCCAGTACTTC	CASSLRRLRRETQYF
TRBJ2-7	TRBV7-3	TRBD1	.	TGTGCCAGCAGCCCGGGACAGGGTAAAGGATCCTACGAGCAGTACTTC	CASSPGQGKGSYEQYF
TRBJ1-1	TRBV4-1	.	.	TGCGCCAGCAGCCTAACCCCAGTTCCGGAGAAAGCTTTCTTT	CASSLTPVPEKAFF
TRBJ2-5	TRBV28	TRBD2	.	TGTGCCAGCAGCCCGGGGGGGCAAGAGACCCAGTACTTC	CASSPGGQETQYF
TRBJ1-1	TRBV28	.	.	TGTGCCAGCACAACCGGGAGCCTCTACATGAACACTGAAGCTTTCTTT	CASTTGSLYMNTEAFF
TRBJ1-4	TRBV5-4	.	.	TGTGCCAGCAGCTTGGCGCCTCTTTCGGGGGGCATGGCTAATGAAAAACTGTTTTTT	CASSLAPLSGGMANEKLFF
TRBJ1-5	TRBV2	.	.	TGTGCCAGCAGCGTGGGTCAGGGAGTTCAGCCCCAGCATTTT	CASSVGQGVQPQHF
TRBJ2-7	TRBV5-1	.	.	TGCGCCAGCAGCTTGGGGAGGGACACAGCCTACGAGCAGTACTTC	CASSLGRDTAYEQYF
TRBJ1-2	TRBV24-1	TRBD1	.	TGTGCCACCAATTGTCTCCCTTTGGACAGGCATGGCTACACCTTC	CATNCLPLDRHGYTF
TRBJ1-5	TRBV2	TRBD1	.	TGTGCCAGCAGTGCAAAGACAGGGTTCTATCAGCCCCAGCATTTT	CASSAKTGFYQPQHF
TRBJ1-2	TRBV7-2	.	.	TGTGCCAGCACCCAGGGTGTCGGCTATGGCTACACCTTC	CASTQGVGYGYTF
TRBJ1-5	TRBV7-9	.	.	TGTGCATGCTCCGAGACAGGACCCAATCAGCCCCAGCATTTT	CACSETGPNQPQHF
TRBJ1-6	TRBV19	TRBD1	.	TGTGCCAGTAGGCGACAGGGGGTAGCCTATAATTCACCCCTCCACTTT	CASRRQGVAYNSPLHF
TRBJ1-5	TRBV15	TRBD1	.	TGTGCCACCAGCAGAACTTGGACAGGACTCTATAGCAATCAGCCCCAGCATTTT	CATSRTWTGLYSNQPQHF
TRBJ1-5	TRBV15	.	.	TGTGCCACCAGCAGAAACCGCGATTCAGGTTCCCAGCCCCAGCATTTT	CATSRNRDSGSQPQHF
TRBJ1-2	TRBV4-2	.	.	TGTGCCAGCAGCCAAGCCGGGACCTTTGGCTACACCTTC	CASSQAGTFGYTF
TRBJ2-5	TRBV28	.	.	TGTGCCAGCAGTTTTCGTGGACAGCAAGAGACCCAGTACTTC	CASSFRGQQETQYF
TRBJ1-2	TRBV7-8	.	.	TGTGCCAGCAGCTTAACACACACTAACTATGGCTACACCTTC	CASSLTHTNYGYTF
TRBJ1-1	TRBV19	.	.	TGTGCCAGTAGCCGGGGAGCTTCGAACACTGAAGCTTTCTTT	CASSRGASNTEAFF
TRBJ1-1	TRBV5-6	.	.	TGTGCCAGCAGCTCGTTGAAGAACACTGAAGCTTTCTTT	CASSSLKNTEAFF
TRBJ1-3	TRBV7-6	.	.	TGTGCCAGCAGCCCCGACCTCCCTGACTCTGGAAACACCATATATTTT	CASSPDLPDSGNTIYF
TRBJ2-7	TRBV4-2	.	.	TGTGCCAGCAGCCAAGATGAGACAGTTGGGCAGTACTTC	CASSQDETVGQYF
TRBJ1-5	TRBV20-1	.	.	TGCAGTGCTAGTAAGGTCAGGGGTAATTTTGTGCCCAATCAGCCCCAGCATTTT	CSASKVRGNFVPNQPQHF
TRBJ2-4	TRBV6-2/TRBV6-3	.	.	TGTGCCAGCAGTTACTCGAGGGCAGCCAAAAACATTCAGTACTTC	CASSYSRAAKNIQYF
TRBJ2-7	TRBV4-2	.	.	TGTGCCAGCAGCCAGGAGTTTACATCTCGGTCCTACGAGCAGTACTTC	CASSQEFTSRSYEQYF
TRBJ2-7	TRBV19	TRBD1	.	TGTGCCAGTAGTATTTCCGGGACAGGGTTCCACGAGCAGTACTTC	CASSISGTGFHEQYF
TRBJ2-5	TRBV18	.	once	TGTGCCAGCTCAAGACTAACACAAGAGACCCAGTACTTC	CASSRLTQETQYF
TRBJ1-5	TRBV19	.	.	TGTGCCAGTAGTATGGGAGGGGCTCTTAGCAATCAGCCCCAGCATTTT	CASSMGGALSNQPQHF
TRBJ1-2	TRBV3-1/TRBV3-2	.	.	TGTGCCAGCAGCCATAGGTTTCCAGGGGTTGGCTACACCTTC	CASSHRFPGVGYTF
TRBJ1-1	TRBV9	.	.	TGTGCCAGCAGCGTAGTACGCTGGCAGAGAGACACTGAAGCTTTCTTT	CASSVVRWQRDTEAFF
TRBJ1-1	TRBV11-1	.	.	TGTGCCAGCAGGCGCACGGGTAACACTGAAGCTTTCTTT	CASRRTGNTEAFF
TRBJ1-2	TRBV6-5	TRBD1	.	TGTGCCAGCCACAGGGGAACCTATGGCTACACCTTC	CASHRGTYGYTF
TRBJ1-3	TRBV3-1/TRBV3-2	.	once	TGTGCCAGCAGCCAAGCCAGTCGAAACACCATATATTTT	CASSQASRNTIYF
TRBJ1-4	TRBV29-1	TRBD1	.	TGCAGCGCACGAGACAGGGGGCGCGATGAAAAACTGTTTTTT	CSARDRGRDEKLFF
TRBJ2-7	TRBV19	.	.	TGTGCCAGTAGGGGGGTGTTTGAAGGAGAAAATTCCTACGAGCAGTACTTC	CASRGVFEGENSYEQYF
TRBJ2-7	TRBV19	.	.	TGTGCCAGTAGTATAGCAGGGACACCTGACTACGAGCAGTACTTC	CASSIAGTPDYEQYF
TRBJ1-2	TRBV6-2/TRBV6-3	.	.	TGTGCCAGCAGCGGACGGGACCAGGGCTACACCTTC	CASSGRDQGYTF